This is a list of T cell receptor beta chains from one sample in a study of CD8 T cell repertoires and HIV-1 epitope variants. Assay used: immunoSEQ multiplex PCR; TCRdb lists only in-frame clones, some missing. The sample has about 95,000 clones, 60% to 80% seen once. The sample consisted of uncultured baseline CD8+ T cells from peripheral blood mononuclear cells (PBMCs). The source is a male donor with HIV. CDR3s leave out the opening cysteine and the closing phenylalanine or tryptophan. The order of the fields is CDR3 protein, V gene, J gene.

cdr3_aa: ASSQEGGRAGEQY
v_call: TRBV4-1
j_call: TRBJ2-7

cdr3_aa: ASSSGGGTGGTYEQY
v_call: TRBV28
j_call: TRBJ2-7

cdr3_aa: ASSYSSNQPQH
v_call: TRBV6-6
j_call: TRBJ1-5

cdr3_aa: ASTGGWGLGTQY
v_call: TRBV27
j_call: TRBJ2-5

cdr3_aa: ASRLGQGRNGEAF
v_call: TRBV28
j_call: TRBJ1-1

cdr3_aa: ASGDRGNTGELF
v_call: TRBV19
j_call: TRBJ2-2

cdr3_aa: ASRDRGGSGRASYNEQF
v_call: TRBV7-9
j_call: TRBJ2-1

cdr3_aa: ASSSPRKGGKETQY
v_call: TRBV14
j_call: TRBJ2-5

cdr3_aa: ASSVVGDSGNTIY
v_call: TRBV5-1
j_call: TRBJ1-3

cdr3_aa: ASSFNGNTEAF
v_call: TRBV11-3
j_call: TRBJ1-1

cdr3_aa: SVGLTGGAEAF
v_call: TRBV29-1
j_call: TRBJ1-1

cdr3_aa: ASSERVGPYEQY
v_call: TRBV6-1
j_call: TRBJ2-7

cdr3_aa: ASSQDLGQGEKLF
v_call: TRBV4-2
j_call: TRBJ1-4

cdr3_aa: ASRVAGALSGANVLT
v_call: TRBV28
j_call: TRBJ2-6

cdr3_aa: ASTSGLAGGEQY
v_call: TRBV5-1
j_call: TRBJ2-7

cdr3_aa: ASSLGPGQGGQPQH
v_call: TRBV5-6
j_call: TRBJ1-5

cdr3_aa: ASQAAHGNYGYT
v_call: TRBV19
j_call: TRBJ1-2

cdr3_aa: ASSLLSGANVLT
v_call: TRBV27
j_call: TRBJ2-6

cdr3_aa: ASSQPRVGFDETQY
v_call: TRBV28
j_call: TRBJ2-5

cdr3_aa: ASSLTSGDLYQETQY
v_call: TRBV27
j_call: TRBJ2-5

cdr3_aa: ASSRGGGEKLF
v_call: TRBV5-6
j_call: TRBJ1-4

cdr3_aa: ASSFGSGRNPGTDTQY
v_call: TRBV5-4
j_call: TRBJ2-3

cdr3_aa: ASNGGATTGELF
v_call: TRBV19
j_call: TRBJ2-2

cdr3_aa: ASSEGTGSEETQY
v_call: TRBV10-1
j_call: TRBJ2-5

cdr3_aa: ASSDVNTGELF
v_call: TRBV6-4
j_call: TRBJ2-2

cdr3_aa: ATSREGGSNQPQH
v_call: TRBV15
j_call: TRBJ1-5

cdr3_aa: ASSSRTSGGGEQY
v_call: TRBV28
j_call: TRBJ2-7

cdr3_aa: ASSEGQLFYSNQPQH
v_call: TRBV6-1
j_call: TRBJ1-5

cdr3_aa: AATGTGKNTGELF
v_call: TRBV7-9
j_call: TRBJ2-2

cdr3_aa: ASSRGQGGNQPQH
v_call: TRBV7-2
j_call: TRBJ1-5

cdr3_aa: ASSAGTGAYPRGYT
v_call: TRBV9
j_call: TRBJ1-2

cdr3_aa: VAGTGRGNEQY
v_call: TRBV27
j_call: TRBJ2-7

cdr3_aa: ASTKRSSADTEAF
v_call: TRBV7-8
j_call: TRBJ1-1

cdr3_aa: ASRDDPKETQY
v_call: TRBV19
j_call: TRBJ2-5

cdr3_aa: ASSEADTQY
v_call: TRBV2
j_call: TRBJ2-3

cdr3_aa: AWSPDRGSPLH
v_call: TRBV30
j_call: TRBJ1-6

cdr3_aa: ASSSYNRVTTQY
v_call: TRBV7-2
j_call: TRBJ2-3

cdr3_aa: ATRPSDYGYT
v_call: TRBV10-3
j_call: TRBJ1-2

cdr3_aa: ASSFFRGGNTEAF
v_call: TRBV27
j_call: TRBJ1-1

cdr3_aa: ASSFPADTEAF
v_call: TRBV7-9
j_call: TRBJ1-1

cdr3_aa: ASSLTRGTTDTQY
v_call: TRBV7-2
j_call: TRBJ2-3

cdr3_aa: ASHTGGNEKLF
v_call: TRBV6-6
j_call: TRBJ1-4

cdr3_aa: ASSPLRTSPYNEQF
v_call: TRBV7-9
j_call: TRBJ2-1

cdr3_aa: AIRQANSPLH
v_call: TRBV6-1
j_call: TRBJ1-6